These 12 T cell receptor beta chains were all obtained from the same sample, sequenced in a study of TIL therapy for anti-PD-1-resistant metastatic lung cancer. Time point noted: pre-treatment sample, taken before nivolumab and TIL therapy. This was the immunoSEQ v3 assay. Using immunoSEQ multiplex PCR, the repertoire was profiled, and TCRdb retains in-frame clones only, with some absent. The data show tens of thousands of clones, with around 80% seen just once and approximately 16% held by the top ten. The sample in question was blood, obtained at baseline. The receptors shown here come from a man aged 70 or older with non-small cell lung cancer.

The chain uses TRBV7-2 and TRBJ2-3, with D perhaps matching TRBD1 or TRBD2 (5 bases each). CDR1 is SGHTA, CDR2 FQGNSA, per germline. CDR3 length equals 16 residues. The V end lost 1 base, the J end lost 2 bases, and 13 bases lay between the germline ends. The chain's CDR3 is CASSLVRDPNTDTQYF. The CDR3 DNA reads TGTGCCAGCAGCTTAGTTCGGGACCCCAACACAGATACGCAGTATTTT.

The chain has TRBV30 and TRBJ2-7; the match to TRBD2 covers 9 bases. The V and J ends lost 0 bases and 5 bases, in that order; junction bases with no gene match: 5. This CDR3 has 14 amino acids. Germline CDR1 GTSNPN, CDR2 SVGIG (reference sequence). In nucleotides, the CDR3 is TGTGCCTGGAGTGTAGGGCTAGCGGGAAACGAGCAGTACTTC. Its translation: CAWSVGLAGNEQYF.

V is TRBV28 and J is TRBJ1-2; D is unresolved. CDR1 and CDR2 from the germline V gene are MDHEN and SYDVKM. This CDR3 is 15 amino acids long. Trimming removed 1 base at V and 5 bases at J, with 14 bases between. Written as DNA, the CDR3 is TGTGCCAGCAGTTTATCCGACCCGCCGGGGTATGGCTACACCTTC. Translation: CASSLSDPPGYGYTF.

The chain combines TRBV7-9 with TRBJ1-1; 7 nucleotides line up with TRBD1. The CDR3 runs 12 residues. V dropped 5 bases and J dropped 6; count of bases not matched to a gene: 3. CDR1 is SEHNR, CDR2 FQNEAQ, per germline (reference sequence). This CDR3 reads CASSHRGSEAFF. The CDR3 DNA follows: TGTGCCAGCAGCCACAGGGGTTCTGAAGCTTTCTTT. Filled out from reference TRBV7-9 and TRBJ1-1, the complete variable domain reads DTGVSQNPRHKITKRGQNVTFRCDPISEHNRLYWYRQTLGQGPEFLTYFQNEAQLEKSRLLSDRFSAERPKGSFSTLEIQRTEQGDSAMYLCASSHRGSEAFFGQGTRLTVV.

The chain employs TRBV7-9 and TRBJ1-1; TRBD1 aligns across 7 bases. Looked up from germline, CDR1 is SEHNR and CDR2 is FQNEAQ (reference sequence). CDR3 length equals 13 residues. Trimming at V came to 1 base and at J to 6 bases, leaving 2 bases not matched to a gene. The CDR3 sequence: CASSLGRGAEAFF. The CDR3 DNA is TGTGCCAGCAGCTTAGGCAGGGGGGCTGAAGCTTTCTTT.

V is TRBV19 and J is TRBJ2-7; D perhaps matches TRBD2 (5 bases). V lost 6 bases and J lost 3, with 12 bases in between. This CDR3 has 13 residues. Per germline, CDR1 LNHDA and CDR2 SQIVND (reference sequence). In nucleotides, the CDR3 is TGTGCCAGTAGCAGGACTTGGGACTACGAGCAGTACTTC. Amino acids: CASSRTWDYEQYF.

This clone was recorded only once. The genes are TRBV14 and TRBJ2-3; D remains unclear. Germline CDR1 is SGHDN and CDR2 is FVKESK. Trimming removed 3 bases at V and 4 bases at J, with 17 bases between. The CDR3 is 16 amino acids. CDR3 sequence: CASSHGLSRYADTQYF. The DNA for the CDR3 is TGTGCCAGCAGCCACGGTCTCAGTAGGTACGCAGATACGCAGTATTTT.

V gene TRBV27 combines with J gene TRBJ2-3, with 8 bases aligning to TRBD2. The CDR3 runs to 18 residues. Germline V gene sequence: CDR1 MNHEY, CDR2 SMNVEV (reference sequence). V dropped 5 bases and J dropped 2; count of bases not matched to a gene: 15. The CDR3 here is CASSLRPPGGKTTDTQYF. The CDR3 coding sequence is TGTGCCAGCAGTCTCCGACCCCCGGGAGGGAAAACCACAGATACGCAGTATTTT.

This chain joins TRBV30 and TRBJ2-1; 7 nucleotides align to TRBD2. After removal of 2 bases from V and 0 bases from J, the junction contained 4 bases not matched to a gene. This CDR3 contains 15 residues. Germline loops: CDR1 GTSNPN, CDR2 SVGIG (reference sequence). This CDR3 is CAWSKGGGSYNEQFF. The CDR3 DNA reads TGTGCCTGGAGTAAGGGCGGGGGCTCCTACAATGAGCAGTTCTTC.

This rearrangement joins TRBV28 to TRBJ2-2; D tentatively fits TRBD1 or TRBD2 (6 bases each). V was pared by 7 bases and J by 5 bases, with 11 bases between. Germline lookup yields CDR1 MDHEN and CDR2 SYDVKM. CDR3 length: 13 amino acids. The CDR3 bases are TGTGCCAGCACCTTAGGGGGGACCGGGGAGCTGTTTTTT. Translating it yields CASTLGGTGELFF.

The J gene is TRBJ2-7, the V gene TRBV19; no clear D. This CDR3 region has 11 residues. V lost 0 bases and J lost 6, with 3 bases in between. CDR1 is LNHDA and CDR2 is SQIVND in the germline V gene (reference sequence). The CDR3 DNA sequence: TGTGCCAGTAGTATAGAATCCGAGCAGTACTTC. It yields the protein CASSIESEQYF.

The rearrangement uses TRBV10-2 and TRBJ2-3; D possibly uses TRBD1 or TRBD2 (6 bases each). The CDR3 is made up of 14 amino acids. Looked up from germline, CDR1 is WSHSY and CDR2 is SAAADI. V gave up 3 bases and J gave up 2 bases, with 9 bases separating them. As DNA, the CDR3 is TGCGCCAGCAGTGATTGGGGGGCCACAGATACGCAGTATTTT. Translating it yields CASSDWGATDTQYF.